This TCR beta chain was captured by sequencing in a study of cytomegalovirus exposure and HLA in healthy donors. Study-wide findings and caveats: Among the CMV-associated chains, a few were confirmed in vitro as specific for CMV antigens. Investigators reported 164 TCR beta chains as tied to cytomegalovirus. Productive rates of about 87% or about 30% were seen for most TCR beta V segments in an earlier analysis.

A word on this clone: Its antigen is unknown.

60 Vbeta and 13 Jbeta primers were used in PCR. Using immunoSEQ multiplex PCR, the repertoire was profiled, and TCRdb retains in-frame clones only, with some absent. The data hold 95,000 to 150,000 clones, with roughly 65% observed a single time. The CDR3 length is 15 residues. Germline CDR1 and CDR2: SEHNR and FQNEAQ (reference sequence). The V end lost 1 base, the J end lost 7 bases, and 11 bases lay between the germline ends. V usage is TRBV7-9 and J usage is TRBJ1-6; D is unresolved. The sequence was collected from a man in his forties in good health and CMV-seropositive. Sequences were obtained from PBMCs. In DNA form, the CDR3 reads TGTGCCAGCAGCTTAGGACGAACAGAAAATTCACCCCTCCACTTT. Protein: CASSLGRTENSPLHF.